This is a list of T cell receptor beta chains from one sample in a study of cytomegalovirus exposure and HLA in healthy donors. Sequencing was performed with immunoSEQ multiplex PCR; in TCRdb, only in-frame clones are kept and a portion is missing. The sample includes 85,000 to 95,000 clones, approximately 80% seen only once; the top ten take 5.3%. The sequencing sample was made of PBMCs. These TCRs come from a man in his thirties or forties in good health and CMV-seropositive. Both conserved end residues are part of each CDR3. D genes are given only for firm matches. A row's size may be missing; if present it is once, few, many or a size class.

V,J,size,D,DNA,CDR3
TRBV7-3,TRBJ2-5,.,TRBD2,TGTGCCAGCAGCTTCGTAGCGGGGGGGGAAGAGACCCAGTACTTC,CASSFVAGGEETQYF
TRBV29-1,TRBJ2-7,.,TRBD2,TGCAGCGTCCGTAGCGGGAGGGCTCTTGGCGAGCAGTACTTC,CSVRSGRALGEQYF
TRBV7-8,TRBJ2-7,.,.,TGTGCCAGCAGCGACTCCTTGGTGGGCGAGCAGTACTTC,CASSDSLVGEQYF
TRBV14,TRBJ2-1,few,TRBD2,TGTGCCAGCAGTCTCGGGACTAGCGGCAACAATGAGCAGTTCTTC,CASSLGTSGNNEQFF
TRBV2,TRBJ1-1,few,TRBD1,TGTGCCAGCAGTGAAACAGGGGGAAAGACTGAAGCTTTCTTT,CASSETGGKTEAFF
TRBV30,TRBJ1-6,.,.,TGTGCCTGGAGTGTTTACAGGGCATCGGATAATTCACCCCTCCACTTT,CAWSVYRASDNSPLHF
TRBV7-2,TRBJ1-1,.,TRBD1,TGTGCCAGCAGCCCGGACAGGGAAGCTGAAGCTTTCTTT,CASSPDREAEAFF
TRBV5-8,TRBJ2-1,.,.,TGTGCCAGCAGCTTTGGACAGAACTCCTACAATGAGCAGTTCTTC,CASSFGQNSYNEQFF
TRBV7-9,TRBJ1-2,.,.,TGTGCCAGCAGCATCGGGTCATATGGCTACACCTTC,CASSIGSYGYTF
TRBV19,TRBJ2-1,.,.,TGTGCCAGTAGTATAGGGGAGGGGGATAGTGGGTTCTTC,CASSIGEGDSGFF
TRBV7-2,TRBJ2-2,.,TRBD2,TGTGCCAGCAGCTCCCGACTAGCGGCCACCGGGGAGCTGTTTTTT,CASSSRLAATGELFF
TRBV28,TRBJ2-2,.,TRBD1,TGTGCCAGCAGCCACTTACTGACAGGGCCCAACACCGGGGAGCTGTTTTTT,CASSHLLTGPNTGELFF
TRBV5-6,TRBJ1-2,.,TRBD1,TGTGCCAGCAGCTTGACAGGGGACTCGAATGGCTACACCTTC,CASSLTGDSNGYTF
TRBV27,TRBJ2-2,.,TRBD2,TGTGCCAGCAGAGGCATCAGCGGGAGTTTGATCACCGGGGAGCTGTTTTTT,CASRGISGSLITGELFF
TRBV6-5,TRBJ2-3,.,TRBD2,TGTACCTCGGGCGGGAGGCCGGGAGATACGCAGTATTTT,CTSGGRPGDTQYF
TRBV13,TRBJ1-1,few,TRBD1,TGTGCCAGCAGCTTAAACAGGGGTCGGAGTGAAGCTTTCTTT,CASSLNRGRSEAFF
TRBV5-1,TRBJ2-5,once,.,TGCGCCAGCAGCTCTTCGCTAGCAAATGGAGAGACCCAGTACTTC,CASSSSLANGETQYF
TRBV7-2,TRBJ2-3,.,.,TGTGCCAGCAGCTCTCAGCGGGCTTCGGGAGATACGCAGTATTTT,CASSSQRASGDTQYF
TRBV7-2,TRBJ2-2,.,.,TGTGCCAGCAGCCGGACACTCAACACCGGGGAGCTGTTTTTT,CASSRTLNTGELFF
TRBV5-4,TRBJ1-2,.,TRBD1,TGTGCCCCCGGGACAGGGGGCATCGGGGATGGCTACACCTTC,CAPGTGGIGDGYTF
TRBV7-9,TRBJ2-3,once,TRBD1,TGTTCCAGCAGCAAAACGGGGACAGGAGCAGATACGCAGTATTTT,CSSSKTGTGADTQYF
TRBV11-3,TRBJ2-1,.,.,TGTGCCAGCAGCTATCAGGGCAATGAGCAGTTCTTC,CASSYQGNEQFF
TRBV28,TRBJ2-3,.,TRBD2,TGTGCCAGCAGTCGCCCGGGACTAGCGGAAGATACGCAGTATTTT,CASSRPGLAEDTQYF
TRBV18,TRBJ1-2,.,TRBD1,TGTGCCAGCTCACTCGGGGACAGGGGAGGCTACACCTTC,CASSLGDRGGYTF
TRBV28,TRBJ1-5,.,TRBD1,TGTGCCAGCAGTTTCTTACAGGGGAGCAATCAGCCCCAGCATTTT,CASSFLQGSNQPQHF
TRBV9,TRBJ2-3,.,.,TGTGCCAGCAGCGGACTATCAGGGGGAGGAGATACGCAGTATTTT,CASSGLSGGGDTQYF
TRBV30,TRBJ1-5,.,.,TGTGCCTGGAGTGGACCCCCAGGGCCCCAGCATTTT,CAWSGPPGPQHF
TRBV7-3,TRBJ2-2,.,.,TGTGCCAGCAGTCGTCAGGGGCCCTCGACGGCGAACACCGGGGAGCTGTTTTTT,CASSRQGPSTANTGELFF
TRBV6-1,TRBJ1-5,.,.,TGTGCCAGCAGTGAAGTTGAAGGCCGACTTCTTAGCAATCAGCCCCAGCATTTT,CASSEVEGRLLSNQPQHF
TRBV11-3,TRBJ2-1,.,TRBD2,TGTGCCAGCAGTTCCGGGACTACGTCCTACAATGAGCAGTTCTTC,CASSSGTTSYNEQFF
TRBV5-1,TRBJ2-4,.,.,TGCGCCAGCAGCGAATTCCCCGTACTAGCCAAAAACATTCAGTACTTC,CASSEFPVLAKNIQYF
TRBV20-1,TRBJ1-1,once,.,TGCAGTGCTTTCTTGAACACTGAAGCTTTCTTT,CSAFLNTEAFF
TRBV19,TRBJ2-6,.,TRBD1,TGTGCCAGTACTGACAGGGCTGGGGCCAACGTCCTGACTTTC,CASTDRAGANVLTF